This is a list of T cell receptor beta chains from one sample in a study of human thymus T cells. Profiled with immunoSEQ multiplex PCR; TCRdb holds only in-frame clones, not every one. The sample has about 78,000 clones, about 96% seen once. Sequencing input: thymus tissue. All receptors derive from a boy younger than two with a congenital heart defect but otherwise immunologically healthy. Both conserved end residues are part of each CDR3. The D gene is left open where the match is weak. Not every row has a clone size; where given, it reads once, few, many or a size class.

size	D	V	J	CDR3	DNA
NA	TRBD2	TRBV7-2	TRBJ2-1	CASSLALAGGRYNEQFF	TGTGCCAGCAGCTTAGCGCTAGCGGGGGGGAGGTACAATGAGCAGTTCTTC
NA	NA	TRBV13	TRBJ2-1	CASSLEASGLPNEQFF	TGTGCCAGCAGCTTAGAGGCCTCGGGGCTGCCCAATGAGCAGTTCTTC
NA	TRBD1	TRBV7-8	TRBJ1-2	CASSLGGQGSGYTF	TGTGCCAGCAGCTTAGGTGGACAGGGGAGTGGCTACACCTTC
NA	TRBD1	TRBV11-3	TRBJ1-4	CASSKKLDRGYEKLFF	TGTGCCAGCAGCAAGAAGCTGGACAGGGGGTATGAAAAACTGTTTTTT
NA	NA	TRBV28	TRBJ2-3	CASSLSTDTQYF	TGTGCCAGCAGTCTTAGCACAGATACGCAGTATTTT
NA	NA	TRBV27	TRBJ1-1	CASSFSRDRWGSNTEAFF	TGTGCCAGCAGTTTTTCCCGCGACAGGTGGGGGTCGAACACTGAAGCTTTCTTT
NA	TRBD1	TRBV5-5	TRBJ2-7	CASSLTGDRGSGYEQYF	TGTGCCAGCAGCTTGACCGGGGACAGGGGTTCTGGATACGAGCAGTACTTC
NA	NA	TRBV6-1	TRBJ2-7	CASSVTTGEQYF	TGTGCCAGCAGTGTAACGACAGGCGAGCAGTACTTC
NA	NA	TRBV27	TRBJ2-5	CASSPRGGRNLETQYF	TGTGCCAGCAGTCCCCGAGGAGGGAGAAACTTGGAGACCCAGTACTTC
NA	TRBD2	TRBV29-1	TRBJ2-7	CSVRTKRERSYEQYF	TGCAGCGTTAGAACTAAGCGGGAGCGTTCCTACGAGCAGTACTTC
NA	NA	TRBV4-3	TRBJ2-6	CASSQGQGISGANVLTF	TGCGCCAGCAGCCAAGGGCAGGGAATCTCTGGGGCCAACGTCCTGACTTTC
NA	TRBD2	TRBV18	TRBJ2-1	CASSPGLAGDPDYNEQFF	TGTGCCAGCTCGCCTGGACTAGCGGGGGACCCAGACTACAATGAGCAGTTCTTC
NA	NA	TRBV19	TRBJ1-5	CASSIPDRYHNQPQHF	TGTGCCAGTAGTATTCCCGACAGGTACCACAATCAGCCCCAGCATTTT
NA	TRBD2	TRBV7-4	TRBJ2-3	CASSLGTSGPTDTQYF	TGTGCCAGCAGCCTAGGGACTAGCGGGCCCACAGATACGCAGTATTTT
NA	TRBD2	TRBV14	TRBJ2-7	CASSQGSAGGQYEQYF	TGTGCCAGCAGCCAAGGGTCGGCGGGAGGCCAATACGAGCAGTACTTC
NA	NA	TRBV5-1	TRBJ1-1	CASSFGQGEGMNTEAFF	TGCGCCAGCAGCTTCGGGCAGGGAGAGGGGATGAACACTGAAGCTTTCTTT
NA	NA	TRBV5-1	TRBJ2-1	CASSFGGSDEQFF	TGCGCCAGCAGCTTTGGAGGGAGCGATGAGCAGTTCTTC
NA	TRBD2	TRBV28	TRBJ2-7	CASSLEELAGSRHEQYF	TGTGCCAGCAGCTTAGAGGAGCTAGCGGGGAGTAGACACGAGCAGTACTTC
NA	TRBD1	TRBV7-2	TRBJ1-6	CASSRWDRGFWNSPLHF	TGTGCCAGCAGCCGTTGGGACAGGGGCTTCTGGAATTCACCCCTCCACTTT
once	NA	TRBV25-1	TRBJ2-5	CASSTSGAQKRETQYF	TGTGCCAGCAGCACATCCGGGGCGCAGAAGAGAGAAACCCAGTACTTC
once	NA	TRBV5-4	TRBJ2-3	CASSDQASTGGDTQYF	TGTGCCAGCAGCGACCAGGCCTCAACCGGTGGAGATACGCAGTATTTT
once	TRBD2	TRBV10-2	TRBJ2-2	CASSESTPRTRSLTENTGELFF	TGCGCCAGCAGTGAGTCGACTCCTAGGACTAGGAGTTTAACCGAGAACACCGGGGAGCTGTTTTTT
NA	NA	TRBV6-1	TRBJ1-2	CASRPRNF	TGTGCCAGCAGACCCCGAAACTTC
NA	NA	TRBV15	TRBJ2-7	CATSGQDRLPRSYEQYF	TGTGCCACCAGCGGCCAAGACCGACTCCCCCGATCCTACGAGCAGTACTTC
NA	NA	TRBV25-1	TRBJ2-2	CASSTREPHTGELFF	TGTGCCAGCAGTACCCGGGAGCCACACACCGGGGAGCTGTTTTTT
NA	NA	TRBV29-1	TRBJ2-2	CSVEGEVDGELFF	TGCAGCGTTGAGGGGGAGGTAGACGGGGAGCTGTTTTTT
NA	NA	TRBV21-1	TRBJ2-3	CASSHRDRSLAGLTDTQYF	TGTGCCAGCAGCCACCGGGACAGGAGCCTGGCGGGGCTCACAGATACGCAGTATTTT
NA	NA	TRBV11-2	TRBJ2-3	CASSLDPGANTQYF	TGTGCCAGCAGCTTAGATCCAGGTGCAAATACGCAGTATTTT
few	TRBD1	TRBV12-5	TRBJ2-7	CASAQVGDRASYEQYF	TGTGCTAGTGCCCAGGTGGGGGACAGGGCCTCCTACGAGCAGTACTTC
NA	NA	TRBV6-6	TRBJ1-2	CASSYTGFAGYGYTF	TGTGCCAGCAGTTATACAGGGTTCGCGGGCTATGGCTACACCTTC
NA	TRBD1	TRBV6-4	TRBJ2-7	CASSDSIWDRATYEQYF	TGTGCCAGCAGTGACTCGATATGGGACAGGGCCACCTACGAGCAGTACTTC
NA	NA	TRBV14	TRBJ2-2	CASSYTGNTGELFF	TGTGCCAGCAGCTATACAGGGAACACCGGGGAGCTGTTTTTT
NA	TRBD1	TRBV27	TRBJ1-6	CASSSGTGNSPLHF	TGTGCCAGCAGTAGTGGGACAGGGAATTCACCCCTCCACTTT
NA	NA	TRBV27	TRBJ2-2	CASSSYRIATNTGELFF	TGTGCCAGCAGTTCCTACCGCATAGCTACGAACACCGGGGAGCTGTTTTTT
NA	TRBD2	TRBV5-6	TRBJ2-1	CASSLSGKSYEQFF	TGTGCCAGCAGCTTGAGCGGGAAGTCGTATGAGCAGTTCTTC
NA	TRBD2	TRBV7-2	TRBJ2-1	CASSFTSGGNNEQFF	TGTGCCAGCAGCTTCACTAGCGGGGGGAACAATGAGCAGTTCTTC
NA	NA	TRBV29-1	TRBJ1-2	CSVKQGWGYGYTF	TGCAGCGTGAAACAGGGTTGGGGCTATGGCTACACCTTC